The 32 T cell receptor beta chains in this list originate from one sample, sequenced in a study of cytomegalovirus exposure and HLA in healthy donors. Amplification used 60 Vbeta primers and 13 Jbeta primers. The data were produced by immunoSEQ multiplex PCR, yet TCRdb's version contains in-frame clones alone and is incomplete. Here the sample spans 60,000 to 70,000 clones, 55% to 65% being singletons. Sequences were obtained from PBMCs. These receptors all come from a woman between 45 and 65 years old in good health and CMV-seronegative.

The chain links TRBV5-4 to TRBJ1-4; TRBD1 agrees at 7 bases. This CDR3 has 14 amino acids. Per the germline V gene, CDR1 is SGHNT and CDR2 is YYREEE (reference sequence). After removal of 4 bases from V and 6 bases from J, the junction contained 6 bases not matched to a gene. This CDR3 reads CASSPGTVDEKLFF. The CDR3 coding sequence is TGTGCCAGCAGCCCCGGGACAGTTGATGAAAAACTGTTTTTT. The full variable domain, with the rest looked up from reference TRBV5-4 and TRBJ1-4, is ETGVTQSPTHLIKTRGQQVTLRCSSQSGHNTVSWYQQALGQGPQFIFQYYREEENGRGNFPPRFSGLQFPNYSSELNVNALELDDSALYLCASSPGTVDEKLFFGSGTQLSVL.

The chain couples TRBV4-3 to TRBJ2-7; 11 nucleotides match TRBD1. The CDR3 loop spans 15 amino acids. The V gene's germline CDR1 is LGHNA and CDR2 YSLEER. The ends lost 4 bases at V and 2 bases at J; junction bases unmatched: 4. As DNA, the CDR3 is TGCGCCAGCAGCCCGGGACAGGGGGTCGCCTACGAGCAGTACTTC. This codes for CASSPGQGVAYEQYF.

The sample holds one count of this clone. The chain joins TRBV7-9 to TRBJ2-7, with D possibly matching TRBD2 (6 bases). The V end was cut by 5 bases, the J end by 2 bases, with 19 bases between. This CDR3 contains 16 residues. Germline loops: CDR1 SEHNR, CDR2 FQNEAQ (reference sequence). The CDR3 bases are TGTGCCAGCAGCCAGTTCTCCGCGGGGTCGCCCTACGAGCAGTACTTC. Translated, it gives CASSQFSAGSPYEQYF.

J is TRBJ1-1 and V is TRBV28; no clear D. Germline loops: CDR1 MDHEN, CDR2 SYDVKM. V lost 7 bases and J lost 3, with 15 bases in between. This CDR3 has 14 residues. CDR3: CASTPWGAYTEAFF. The CDR3 region has the DNA TGTGCCAGCACCCCGTGGGGAGCGTACACTGAAGCTTTCTTT.

The rearrangement joins TRBV30 to TRBJ2-1; 7 bases are a match to TRBD1. Germline CDR1 reads GTSNPN; CDR2 reads SVGIG (reference sequence). The junction had 14 bases not matched to a gene; V was cut back by 3 bases and J by 9 bases. This CDR3 contains 15 residues. This CDR3 is CAWSGDRALLGEQFF. The DNA of the CDR3 is TGTGCCTGGAGCGGCGACAGGGCCCTCTTGGGTGAGCAGTTCTTC.

The gene calls are TRBV6-5 and TRBJ2-7; D gene ambiguous. Germline V lookup: CDR1 MNHEY, CDR2 SVGAGI. V was trimmed by 2 bases and J by 4 bases, leaving 12 bases between them. There are 14 residues in the CDR3. The CDR3 coding sequence is TGTGCCAGCAGTTACAGTCAGCGACCTTACGAGCAGTACTTC. This sequence encodes CASSYSQRPYEQYF.

This clone has just one count. CDR3 bases: TGTGCCAGCAGCTTTCAGGGGTTGGGGAATTCACCCCTCCACTTT. The encoded protein is CASSFQGLGNSPLHF. The chain links TRBV7-9 to TRBJ1-6, with TRBD1 as a possible D gene (6 bases). Trimming took off 3 bases at V and 7 bases at J, with 13 bases between the two ends. CDR1 and CDR2 (germline): SEHNR, FQNEAQ (reference sequence). The CDR3 extends over 15 amino acids.

J is TRBJ2-1 and V is TRBV5-4; D is perhaps TRBD2 (5 bases). CDR1 and CDR2 from the germline V gene are SGHNT and YYREEE (reference sequence). The V gene lost 2 bases and the J gene lost 1 base, with 10 bases spanning the gap. CDR3 length: 15 residues. Here the CDR3 DNA reads TGTGCCAGCAGCTTCCTAGGAGGTTCCTACAATGAGCAGTTCTTC. This encodes CASSFLGGSYNEQFF.

The chain joins TRBV7-3 to TRBJ1-1; possible D gene TRBD1, 6 bases. The germline CDR1 and CDR2 sequences are SGHTA and FQGTGA. Trimming shortened V by 5 bases and J by 6 bases, and 10 bases separated the two germline ends. CDR3 size: 12 residues. CDR3 coding DNA: TGTGCCAGCAGCAGGACAGAATCTGAAGCTTTCTTT. Translation gives CASSRTESEAFF.

The chain uses TRBV14 and TRBJ1-5, with a tentative D call TRBD1 (5 bases). Germline lookup yields CDR1 SGHDN and CDR2 FVKESK. The V gene lost 3 bases and the J gene lost 3 bases, with 9 bases spanning the gap. CDR3 length equals 14 residues. This CDR3 is CASSQEGDNQPQHF. The CDR3 nucleotides are TGTGCCAGCAGCCAGGAAGGGGACAATCAGCCCCAGCATTTT.

This clone was detected only a few times. The gene calls are TRBV12-5 and TRBJ2-7; the match to TRBD2 covers 7 bases. The CDR3 is 13 amino acids. The junction had 5 bases not matched to a gene; V was cut back by 3 bases and J by 6 bases. In germline, CDR1 is LGHNT, CDR2 FRNRAP. CDR3 in amino acids: CASGLAGGSEQYF. CDR3 DNA: TGTGCTAGTGGTTTAGCCGGGGGGAGCGAGCAGTACTTC. Combining the CDR3 with reference TRBV12-5 and TRBJ2-7 gives the whole variable domain DARVTQTPRHKVTEMGQEVTMRCQPILGHNTVFWYRQTMMQGLELLAYFRNRAPLDDSGMPKDRFSAEMPDATLATLKIQPSEPRDSAVYFCASGLAGGSEQYFGPGTRLTVT.

V and J are TRBV2 and TRBJ2-5; 7 bases align to TRBD1. TRBJ2-7 explains the end of the DNA better; the J call may be wrong. CDR1 is SNHLY and CDR2 is FYNNEI in the germline V gene. The CDR3 extends over 16 amino acids. The CDR3 reads CASSGTGTDFSYEQYF. The CDR3 nucleotides are TGTGCCAGCAGTGGAACCGGGACAGATTTCTCCTACGAGCAGTACTTC.

The chain is built from TRBV13 and TRBJ2-1; 9 bases fit TRBD2. Germline assignment: CDR1 PRHDT and CDR2 FYEKMQ (reference sequence). This CDR3 region has 17 residues. The ends lost 5 bases at V and 0 bases at J; junction bases unmatched: 8. The DNA for the CDR3 is TGTGCCAGCAGCCCCCCGACTAGCGGAAGCTCCTACAATGAGCAGTTCTTC. Its protein is CASSPPTSGSSYNEQFF.

The chain carries TRBV28 and TRBJ1-2, with a possible D match to TRBD1 (5 bases). Trimming removed 10 bases at V and 4 bases at J, with 13 bases between. CDR3 length equals 12 residues. Germline lookup yields CDR1 MDHEN and CDR2 SYDVKM. Written as DNA, the CDR3 is TGTGCCACCAGCAGGGCCGGCTATGGCTACACCTTC. This translates into CATSRAGYGYTF.

The table lists this clone with a count of one. The J gene is TRBJ1-2, the V gene TRBV11-3, with D uncertain. The germline V and J ends were trimmed by 5 bases and 2 bases, with 15 bases remaining between them. CDR3 length equals 15 residues. Germline V lookup: CDR1 SGHNT, CDR2 YENEEA. CDR3 in DNA: TGTGCCAGCAGCCCCGGGGTCTCGAGGAACTATGGCTACACCTTC. Protein product: CASSPGVSRNYGYTF.

The chain couples TRBV19 to TRBJ1-2; 7 bases match TRBD1. Trimming at V came to 5 bases and at J to 4 bases, leaving 13 bases not matched to a gene. The CDR3 consists of 16 residues. Germline V gene sequence: CDR1 LNHDA, CDR2 SQIVND (reference sequence). In DNA form, the CDR3 reads TGTGCCAGTAGTCGCCTCCGGGACAGCTCCTTCTATGGCTACACCTTC. This encodes CASSRLRDSSFYGYTF.

The chain carries TRBV5-1 and TRBJ2-5; 12 bases are shared with TRBD2. CDR1 and CDR2 (germline): SGHRS, YFSETQ. Trimming cost V 4 bases and J 4 bases; bases outside gene matches: 8. The CDR3 spans 16 residues. The CDR3 nucleotides read TGCGCCAGCAGCATAAGGACTAGCGGGATACGAGAGACCCAGTACTTC. Its protein is CASSIRTSGIRETQYF.

The rearrangement links TRBV28 to TRBJ1-1; D might be TRBD1 (5 bases). Trimming pared 2 bases from V and 0 bases from J, leaving 10 bases between. This CDR3 is built from 15 residues. CDR1 and CDR2 from the germline V gene are MDHEN and SYDVKM. The CDR3 DNA sequence: TGTGCCAGCAGTTTAGGAGACAGTTTGAACACTGAAGCTTTCTTT. Its protein is CASSLGDSLNTEAFF.

The chain has TRBV15 and TRBJ2-3, with D possibly being TRBD2 (5 bases). This CDR3 comprises 13 residues. Per the germline V gene, CDR1 is LNHNV and CDR2 is YYDKDF (reference sequence). Trimming stripped 1 base from V and 3 bases from J, with 5 bases between. DNA of the CDR3: TGTGCCACCAGCAGAGTAGCGACAGATACGCAGTATTTT. Protein: CATSRVATDTQYF. The full variable domain, completed using reference TRBV15 and TRBJ2-3, is DAMVIQNPRYQVTQFGKPVTLSCSQTLNHNVMYWYQQKSSQAPKLLFHYYDKDFNNEADTPDNFQSRRPNTSFCFLDIRSPGLGDTAMYLCATSRVATDTQYFGPGTRLTVL.

The chain is built from TRBV7-2 and TRBJ2-3, with a weak D call TRBD2 (6 bases). V was clipped by 2 bases and J by 2 bases, with 11 bases between them. The CDR3 has 15 amino acids. The V gene's germline CDR1 is SGHTA and CDR2 FQGNSA. In DNA, the CDR3 is TGTGCCAGCAGCTTACTAGCGCAGATCACAGATACGCAGTATTTT. Amino acids: CASSLLAQITDTQYF.

This chain connects TRBV25-1 to TRBJ2-7; the D gene is possibly TRBD2 (5 bases). CDR3 length: 15 residues. CDR1 MGHDK and CDR2 SYGVNS come from the germline V gene. The V and J ends lost 2 bases and 0 bases respectively, with 11 bases between them. The CDR3: CASSEPRGISYEQYF. The DNA of the CDR3 is TGTGCCAGCAGTGAACCCCGGGGTATCTCCTACGAGCAGTACTTC.

The chain employs TRBV4-3 and TRBJ2-1; 11 bases align to TRBD2. The CDR3 is 18 amino acids. The germline CDR1 and CDR2 sequences are LGHNA and YSLEER. V shed 0 bases, J shed 0 bases, and the junction held 4 bases outside the gene matches. The CDR3 DNA reads as TGCGCCAGCAGCCAAGAGGTTACTAGCGGGGGCTCCTACAATGAGCAGTTCTTC. Encoded protein: CASSQEVTSGGSYNEQFF.

The rearrangement joins TRBV27 to TRBJ2-1; D remains ambiguous. With 5 bases removed from V and 2 bases from J, the gap between germline ends came to 16 bases. CDR1 and CDR2 (germline): MNHEY, SMNVEV (reference sequence). This CDR3 is 16 amino acids long. The CDR3 spells CASSASARGTYNEQFF. Here the CDR3 DNA reads TGTGCCAGCAGTGCCTCCGCGCGCGGAACCTACAATGAGCAGTTCTTC.

This clone was observed once. One junction end disagrees with the germline gene, perhaps due to a read error. This sequence joins TRBV7-7 and TRBJ2-7; D call uncertain. Germline-derived CDR1 and CDR2 are SSHAT and FNYEAQ (reference sequence). The CDR3 covers 13 residues. CDR3 in amino acids: CASSLQYSYEQYF. CDR3 in DNA: TGTGCTAGCAGCTTACAGTATTCCTACGAGCAGTACTTC.

This rearrangement joins TRBV27 to TRBJ2-1; TRBD1 matches 7 bases. CDR1 MNHEY and CDR2 SMNVEV come from the germline V gene (reference sequence). The ends lost 5 bases at V and 5 bases at J; junction bases unmatched: 9. CDR3 length: 15 amino acids. The CDR3 sequence: CASSPADRFNNEQFF. The CDR3 region has the DNA TGTGCCAGCAGTCCGGCGGACAGGTTTAACAATGAGCAGTTCTTC.

This chain joins TRBV6-6 and TRBJ2-7; D not resolved. V was pared by 6 bases and J by 5 bases, with 14 bases between. The CDR3 runs 13 residues. From germline, CDR1 is MNHNY and CDR2 SVGAGI (reference sequence). The CDR3 nucleotides read TGTGCCAGCAGCTCCCCGGGTTCCCACGAGCAGTACTTC. Its translation: CASSSPGSHEQYF.

This clone was seen a handful of times. This sample includes further DNA sequences coding for the same CDR3. The chain joins TRBV7-3 to TRBJ1-1; D is unclear. Deletions cut 6 bases from V and 2 bases from J, with 10 bases between. The V gene's germline CDR1 is SGHTA and CDR2 FQGTGA. This CDR3 comprises 13 residues. The CDR3 nucleotides are TGTGCCAGCAGTTTGGCACCTAACACTGAAGCTTTCTTT. It specifies CASSLAPNTEAFF.

The DNA of the CDR3 is TGTGCCAGCAGCCGTGACAGGGCCTATGGCTACACCTTC. It specifies CASSRDRAYGYTF. The chain couples TRBV6-5 to TRBJ1-2; the match to TRBD1 covers 7 bases. There are 13 residues in the CDR3. Trimming removed 6 bases from V and 4 bases from J; junction bases left unmatched: 5. Germline V gives CDR1 MNHEY, CDR2 SVGAGI.

The V and J genes are TRBV30 and TRBJ1-2; D gene unclear. The ends were cut back, 0 bases at V and 8 bases at J, with 13 bases in the middle. This CDR3 region has 13 residues. Germline V gives CDR1 GTSNPN, CDR2 SVGIG (reference sequence). The CDR3 sequence is CAWSVNPVWGYTF. The CDR3 DNA is TGTGCCTGGAGTGTAAATCCGGTTTGGGGCTACACCTTC. The full variable domain, with the rest looked up from reference TRBV30 and TRBJ1-2, is SQTIHQWPATLVQPVGSPLSLECTVEGTSNPNLYWYRQAAGRGLQLLFYSVGIGQISSEVPQNLSASRPQDRQFILSSKKLLLSDSGFYLCAWSVNPVWGYTFGSGTRLTVV.

This clone was seen at least ten times. This chain links TRBV7-2 with TRBJ2-7; 7 positions match TRBD2. The ends lost 0 bases at V and 7 bases at J; junction bases unmatched: 0. The CDR3 length is 12 residues. Germline CDR1 is SGHTA and CDR2 is FQGNSA. The CDR3 DNA reads TGTGCCAGCAGCTTAGCGGGAGGGGAGCAGTACTTC. This translates into CASSLAGGEQYF.

The chain's CDR3 is CASSNSRQGYGYTF. The CDR3 coding sequence is TGTGCCAGCAGCAACTCACGCCAGGGCTATGGCTACACCTTC. This chain links TRBV5-6 with TRBJ1-2, with D maybe TRBD1 (5 bases). Germline CDR1 is SGHDT and CDR2 is YYEEEE. V lost 4 bases and J 4 bases, leaving 14 bases between the germline ends. The CDR3 has 14 amino acids.

V and J are TRBV4-3 and TRBJ2-7; maybe TRBD1 (5 bases). The length of the CDR3 is 15 residues. The germline V and J ends were trimmed by 0 bases and 1 base, with 10 bases remaining between them. Germline V CDR1 and CDR2: LGHNA, YSLEER. As DNA, the CDR3 is TGCGCCAGCAGCCAAGAAGACAGTATATCCTACGAGCAGTACTTC. Translation gives CASSQEDSISYEQYF.